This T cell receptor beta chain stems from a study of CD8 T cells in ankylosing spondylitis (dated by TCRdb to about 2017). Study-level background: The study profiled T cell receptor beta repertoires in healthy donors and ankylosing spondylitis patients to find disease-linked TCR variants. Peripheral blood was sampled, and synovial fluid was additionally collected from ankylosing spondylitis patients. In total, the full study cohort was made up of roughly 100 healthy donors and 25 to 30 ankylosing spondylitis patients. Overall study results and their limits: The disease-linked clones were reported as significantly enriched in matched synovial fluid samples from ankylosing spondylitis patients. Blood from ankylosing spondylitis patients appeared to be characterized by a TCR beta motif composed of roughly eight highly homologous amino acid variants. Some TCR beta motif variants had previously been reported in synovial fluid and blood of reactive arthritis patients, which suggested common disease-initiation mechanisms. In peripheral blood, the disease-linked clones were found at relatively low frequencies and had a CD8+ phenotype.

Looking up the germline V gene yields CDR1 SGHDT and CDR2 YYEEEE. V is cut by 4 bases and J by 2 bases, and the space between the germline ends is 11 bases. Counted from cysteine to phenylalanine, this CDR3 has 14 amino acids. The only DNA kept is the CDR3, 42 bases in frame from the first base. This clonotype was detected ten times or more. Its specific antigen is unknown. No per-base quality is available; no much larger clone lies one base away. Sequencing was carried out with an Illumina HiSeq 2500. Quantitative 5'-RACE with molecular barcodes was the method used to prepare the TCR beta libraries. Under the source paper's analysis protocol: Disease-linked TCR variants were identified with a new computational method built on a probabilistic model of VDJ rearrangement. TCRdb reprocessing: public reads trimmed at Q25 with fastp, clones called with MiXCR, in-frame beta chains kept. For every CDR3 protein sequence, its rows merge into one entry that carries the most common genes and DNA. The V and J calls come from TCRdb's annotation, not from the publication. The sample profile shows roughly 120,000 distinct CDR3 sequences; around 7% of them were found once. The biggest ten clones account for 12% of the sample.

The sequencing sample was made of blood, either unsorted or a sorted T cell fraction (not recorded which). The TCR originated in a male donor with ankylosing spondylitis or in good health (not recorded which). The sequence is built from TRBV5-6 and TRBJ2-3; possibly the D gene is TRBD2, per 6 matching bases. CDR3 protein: CASSDRGYTDTQYF. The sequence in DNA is TGTGCCAGCAGCGATCGGGGGTACACAGATACGCAGTATTTT.